This T cell receptor (beta chain) appears in the sequencing data of a study of technical replicates of blood from a handful of donors. Per germline, CDR1 PRHDT and CDR2 FYEKMQ (reference sequence). CDR3 length: 13 amino acids. V was clipped by 4 bases and J by 3 bases, with 9 bases between them. This table comes from immunoSEQ multiplex PCR, and its TCRdb copy is limited to in-frame clones, with some not included. The sample lists about 95,000 clones, approximately 95% occurring once. This receptor was identified in a human donor in good health. Sequencing input: T cells isolated from PBMCs. This sequence joins TRBV13 and TRBJ2-5; D not resolved. CDR3 region: CASSSRLEETQYF. For the CDR3, the DNA is TGTGCCAGCAGCTCCAGACTGGAAGAGACCCAGTACTTC.